This is a list of T cell receptor beta chains from one sample in a study of T-cell reconstitution after alpha-beta-depleted transplantation in children. TCRdb redid the calling of the PCR reads with MiXCR, one entry per CDR3 protein. The data contain hundreds of thousands of distinct CDR3 sequences, 13% of them singletons. Material: PBMCs, obtained before TCRalphabeta/CD19-depleted stem cell transplant. The origin of the receptors is a girl aged 2 to 10 with congenital amegakaryocytic thrombocytopenia, due to receive a stem cell transplant. Each CDR3 is given with its conserved first and last residue. Each record gives: J gene, V gene, D gene, clone size, CDR3 DNA, CDR3 protein. A D gene is named only where the DNA matches it firmly. Clone size is stated in some rows and not others, as once, few, many or a class when expanded.

j_call: TRBJ2-3; v_call: TRBV27; d_call: TRBD2; clone_size: few; cdr3_nt: TGTGCCAGCAGTTTAATCCTAGCGGGAGGGGCAGATACGCAGTATTTT; cdr3_aa: CASSLILAGGADTQYF
j_call: TRBJ2-3; v_call: TRBV4-1; d_call: TRBD2; clone_size: many; cdr3_nt: TGCGCCAGCAGCCAAGAGCTAGCGGACGAGGGAGATACGCAGTATTTT; cdr3_aa: CASSQELADEGDTQYF
j_call: TRBJ2-3; v_call: TRBV5-1; d_call: TRBD2; clone_size: few; cdr3_nt: TGCGCCAGCAGCTCACTGGGGCAGCGGGACTGGAGAGCAGATACGCAGTATTTT; cdr3_aa: CASSSLGQRDWRADTQYF
j_call: TRBJ2-2; v_call: TRBV7-8; d_call: .; clone_size: .; cdr3_nt: TGTGCCAGCAGCTTATATCAGGGGCGCTTCCCCGGGGAGCTGTTTTTT; cdr3_aa: CASSLYQGRFPGELFF
j_call: TRBJ1-2; v_call: TRBV29-1; d_call: .; clone_size: many; cdr3_nt: TGCAGCGTTGCCCGGGGGCTCACCTATGGCTACACCTTC; cdr3_aa: CSVARGLTYGYTF
j_call: TRBJ2-1; v_call: TRBV11-3; d_call: .; clone_size: few; cdr3_nt: TGTGCCAGCAGCTTACGCAGAGGGGGAGAGAGTTACAATGAGCAGTTCTTC; cdr3_aa: CASSLRRGGESYNEQFF
j_call: TRBJ2-7; v_call: TRBV10-3; d_call: TRBD2; clone_size: few; cdr3_nt: TGTGCCATCAGTGGGACTAGCGGGTTAAACTACGAGCAGTACTTC; cdr3_aa: CAISGTSGLNYEQYF
j_call: TRBJ2-2; v_call: TRBV7-3; d_call: .; clone_size: .; cdr3_nt: TGTGCCAGCAGCTTAAACCCGGGGGCCAACACCGGGGAGCTGTTTTTT; cdr3_aa: CASSLNPGANTGELFF
j_call: TRBJ2-2; v_call: TRBV29-1; d_call: .; clone_size: few; cdr3_nt: TGCAGCGTTTCTCACACCGGGGAGCTGTTTTTT; cdr3_aa: CSVSHTGELFF
j_call: TRBJ2-7; v_call: TRBV5-1; d_call: .; clone_size: .; cdr3_nt: TGCGCCAGCAGCTTGAGGGGCACAGGGCTAAACTACGAGCAGTACTTC; cdr3_aa: CASSLRGTGLNYEQYF
j_call: TRBJ2-5; v_call: TRBV25-1; d_call: .; clone_size: once; cdr3_nt: TGTGCCAGCAGTGAATACGGCAGCCAAGAGACCCAGTACTTC; cdr3_aa: CASSEYGSQETQYF
j_call: TRBJ2-7; v_call: TRBV2; d_call: .; clone_size: .; cdr3_nt: TGTGCCAGCAGTGAAGGCGGAGCCGAGCAGTACTTC; cdr3_aa: CASSEGGAEQYF
j_call: TRBJ1-2; v_call: TRBV6-5; d_call: .; clone_size: .; cdr3_nt: TGTGCCAGCAGTTATCGGGCCGCAGGTAGTTATGGCTACACCTTC; cdr3_aa: CASSYRAAGSYGYTF
j_call: TRBJ2-7; v_call: TRBV5-1; d_call: .; clone_size: many; cdr3_nt: TGCGCCAGCAGCCCCGGGTCATACCAAGGCGACGAGCAGTACTTC; cdr3_aa: CASSPGSYQGDEQYF
j_call: TRBJ2-3; v_call: TRBV12-3/TRBV12-4; d_call: TRBD2; clone_size: many; cdr3_nt: TGTGCCAGCAGTCTCGCGGGAGAGGGCACAGATACGCAGTATTTT; cdr3_aa: CASSLAGEGTDTQYF
j_call: TRBJ1-2; v_call: TRBV5-1; d_call: .; clone_size: few; cdr3_nt: TGCGCCAGCAGCTTGTGGTCTGAGGTATCTCATGGCTACACCTTC; cdr3_aa: CASSLWSEVSHGYTF